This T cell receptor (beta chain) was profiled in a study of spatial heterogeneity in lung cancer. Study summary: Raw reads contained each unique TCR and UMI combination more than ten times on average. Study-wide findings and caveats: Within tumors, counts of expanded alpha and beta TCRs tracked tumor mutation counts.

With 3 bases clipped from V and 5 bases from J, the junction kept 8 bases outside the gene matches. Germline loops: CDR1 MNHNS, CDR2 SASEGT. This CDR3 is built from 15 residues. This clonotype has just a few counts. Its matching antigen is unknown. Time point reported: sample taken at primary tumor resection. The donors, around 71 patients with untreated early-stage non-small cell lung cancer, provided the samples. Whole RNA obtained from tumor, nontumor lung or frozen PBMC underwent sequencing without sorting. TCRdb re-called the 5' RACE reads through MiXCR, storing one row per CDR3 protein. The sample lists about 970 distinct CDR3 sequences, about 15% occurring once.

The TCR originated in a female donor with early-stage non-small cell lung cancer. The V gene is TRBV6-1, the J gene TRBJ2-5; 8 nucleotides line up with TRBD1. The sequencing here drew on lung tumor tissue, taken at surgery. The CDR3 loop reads CASSDYRGSYETQYF. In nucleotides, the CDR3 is TGTGCCAGCAGTGACTACAGGGGGAGTTACGAGACCCAGTACTTC.